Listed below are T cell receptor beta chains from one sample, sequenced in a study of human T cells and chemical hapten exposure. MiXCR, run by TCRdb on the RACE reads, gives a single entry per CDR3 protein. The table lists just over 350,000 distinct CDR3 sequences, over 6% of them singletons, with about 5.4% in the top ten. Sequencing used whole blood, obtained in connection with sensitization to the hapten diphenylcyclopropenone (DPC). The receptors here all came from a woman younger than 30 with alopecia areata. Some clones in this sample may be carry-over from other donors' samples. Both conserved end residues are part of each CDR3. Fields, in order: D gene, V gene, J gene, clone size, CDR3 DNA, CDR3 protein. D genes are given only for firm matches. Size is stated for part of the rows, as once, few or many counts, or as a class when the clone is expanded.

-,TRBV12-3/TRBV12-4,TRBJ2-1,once,TGTGCCAGCACTCAACCGGCGGTTAATGAGCAGTTCTTC,CASTQPAVNEQFF
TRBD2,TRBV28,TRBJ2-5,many,TGTGCCAGCAGCTTGACTAGCTTCGTTATCTCGACCCAGTACTTC,CASSLTSFVISTQYF
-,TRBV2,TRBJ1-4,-,TGTGCCAGCATCCCGGGGATCAATGAAAAACTGTTTTTT,CASIPGINEKLFF
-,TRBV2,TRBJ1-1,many,TGTGCCAGCAGTAGGGACGGAAACACTGAAGCTTTCTTT,CASSRDGNTEAFF
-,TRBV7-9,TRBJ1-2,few,TGTGCCAGCAGTCACGGCACTCCCGGGCCCTATGGCTACACCTTC,CASSHGTPGPYGYTF
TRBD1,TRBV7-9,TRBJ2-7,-,TGTGCCAGCAGCTTGGTCCGGACAGGAGGCGAGCAGTACTTC,CASSLVRTGGEQYF
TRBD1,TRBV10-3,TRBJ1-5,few,TGTGCCATCAGCCCGGGACAGAGCAATCAGCCCCAGCATTTT,CAISPGQSNQPQHF
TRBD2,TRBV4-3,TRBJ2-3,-,TGCGCCAGCAGCCAAGATCACCAGCGGGGGACAGATACGCAGTATTTT,CASSQDHQRGTDTQYF
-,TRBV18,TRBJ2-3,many,TGTGCCAGCTCACGCCAAAAGACTAGTGACACGCAGTATTTT,CASSRQKTSDTQYF
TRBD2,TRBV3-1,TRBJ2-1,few,TGTGCCAGCAGGCGGGGGGGCACCTACAATGAGCAGTTCTTC,CASRRGGTYNEQFF
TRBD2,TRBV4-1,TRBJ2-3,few,TGCGCCAGCAGTTTCTCAGGACTAGCGGAACCACGACCGGATACGCAGTATTTT,CASSFSGLAEPRPDTQYF
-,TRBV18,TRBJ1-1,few,TGTGCCAGCTCACCAGAGGCGGGGTACACTGAAGCTTTCTTT,CASSPEAGYTEAFF
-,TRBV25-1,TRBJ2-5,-,TGTGCCAGCAGTGGTTGGGGAGTCGACGTAGAGACCCAGTACTTC,CASSGWGVDVETQYF
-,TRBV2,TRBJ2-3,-,TGTGCCAGCAGACGAGATACGCAGTATTTT,CASRRDTQYF
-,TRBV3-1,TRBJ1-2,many,TGTGCCAGCAGCCACTCGACAGAGAACTATGGCTACACCTTC,CASSHSTENYGYTF
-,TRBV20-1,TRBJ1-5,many,TGCAGTGCTACACTATACCAATTGGGGGGGCAAAGCAATCAGCCCCAGCATTTT,CSATLYQLGGQSNQPQHF
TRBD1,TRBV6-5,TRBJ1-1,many,TGTGCCAGCAGTCGGACCGGACAGGCCGGATATTCTGAAGCTTTCTTT,CASSRTGQAGYSEAFF
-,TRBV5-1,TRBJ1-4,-,TGCGCCAGCAGCTTGATTGGGCCCAATGAAAAACTGTTTTTT,CASSLIGPNEKLFF
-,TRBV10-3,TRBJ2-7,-,TGTGCCATCAGCAAGGAATACGAGCAGTACTTC,CAISKEYEQYF
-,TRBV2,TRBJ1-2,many,TGTGCCAGCAGTGACTCGGGGGACTATGGCTACACCTTC,CASSDSGDYGYTF